The present TCR beta chain was sequenced within a study of blood T cell repertoires in COVID-19. Study summary: Specimens from acute and convalescent COVID-19 originated in the United States, Italy and Spain. PBMCs, B-cell-depleted T cells, or T cells were the source of the cDNA or gDNA that made up the material.

In the authors' workflow: For nucleated cells, counts were estimated from reference gene primer amplification. The method was immunoSEQ multiplex PCR; TCRdb's version includes in-frame clones alone and lacks a portion of them. V and J calls and clone size are as listed in that table; D and trimming were resolved from the DNA. Of 150,000 to 160,000 clones listed, 75% to 80% were seen once; the top ten hold 1.5% to 2%. Sequencing was carried out using peripheral blood. The TCR comes from an older man with acute or convalescent COVID-19.

The CDR3 reads CSAQPGLADTGELFF. The CDR3 nucleotides read TGCAGCGCTCAACCGGGACTAGCGGACACCGGGGAGCTGTTTTTT. The J gene is TRBJ2-2, the V gene TRBV29-1, with 11 bases fitting TRBD2. Germline V gene data show CDR1 as SQVTM and CDR2 as ANQGSEA. J was trimmed by 3 bases and V by 7 bases; bases with no gene match: 7. The CDR3 length is 15 residues.